This is a list of T cell receptor beta chains from one sample in a study of technical replicates of blood from several donors. Assay used: immunoSEQ multiplex PCR; TCRdb lists only in-frame clones, some missing. The data contain roughly 76,000 clones, 75% to 95% of them seen just once; the ten biggest clones take up 0.3% to 0.5%. Sequences were obtained from T cells isolated from PBMCs. These receptors all come from a human donor in good health. Some clones in this sample may be carry-over from other donors' samples. CDR3s include the opening cysteine and the closing phenylalanine or tryptophan. Fields, in order: V gene, J gene, CDR3 length, D gene, clone size, CDR3 DNA, CDR3 protein. The D gene is left open where the match is weak. Clone size is stated in some rows and not others, as once, few, many or a class when expanded.

V: TRBV2
J: TRBJ2-4
length: 15
D: NA
size: NA
DNA: TGTGCCAGCAGGATTAGGGGCCCAGAGAGGAGCATTCAGTACTTC
CDR3: CASRIRGPERSIQYF

V: TRBV7-9
J: TRBJ2-5
length: 15
D: NA
size: NA
DNA: TGTGCCAGCAGCTTAGCGCTAGGCTATGGGGAGACCCAGTACTTC
CDR3: CASSLALGYGETQYF

V: TRBV7-9
J: TRBJ1-1
length: 11
D: NA
size: few
DNA: TGTGCCAGCAGCATACAGGGAGCCGCTTTCTTT
CDR3: CASSIQGAAFF

V: TRBV27
J: TRBJ1-2
length: 13
D: TRBD1
size: NA
DNA: TGTGCCAGCAGTTTGGGACAGGGGTATGGCTACACCTTC
CDR3: CASSLGQGYGYTF

V: TRBV28
J: TRBJ2-5
length: 17
D: TRBD2
size: NA
DNA: TGTGCCAGCAGTTTATTTGAAGCGGGAGGGCCCGAAGAGACCCAGTACTTC
CDR3: CASSLFEAGGPEETQYF

V: TRBV28
J: TRBJ1-1
length: 14
D: NA
size: NA
DNA: TGTGCCAGCAGTTTAGCACAGGTGGGCACTGAAGCTTTCTTT
CDR3: CASSLAQVGTEAFF

V: TRBV5-5
J: TRBJ1-2
length: 15
D: NA
size: NA
DNA: TGTGCCAGCAGCCCACGGACAGCCATACCCTATGGCTACACCTTC
CDR3: CASSPRTAIPYGYTF

V: TRBV28
J: TRBJ2-7
length: 15
D: NA
size: NA
DNA: TGTGCCAGCAGTTTTTCGGACACGGGCTCCTACGAGCAGTACTTC
CDR3: CASSFSDTGSYEQYF

V: TRBV29-1
J: TRBJ1-1
length: 13
D: NA
size: few
DNA: TGCAGCGTCTTACGGGAATGGGGCACTGAAGCTTTCTTT
CDR3: CSVLREWGTEAFF

V: TRBV13
J: TRBJ1-4
length: 14
D: NA
size: few
DNA: TGTGCCAGCAGCTTAGGGCAGGAAAATGAAAAACTGTTTTTT
CDR3: CASSLGQENEKLFF

V: TRBV6-5
J: TRBJ1-5
length: 14
D: NA
size: NA
DNA: TGTGCCAGCAGGCAACAGGGTCTTAATCAGCCCCAGCATTTT
CDR3: CASRQQGLNQPQHF

V: TRBV27
J: TRBJ2-7
length: 12
D: TRBD1
size: NA
DNA: TGTGCCAGCCCGGGACAGGATTACGAGCAGTACTTC
CDR3: CASPGQDYEQYF

V: TRBV4-2
J: TRBJ2-7
length: 15
D: NA
size: NA
DNA: TGTGCCAGCAGCCAGGGACTCAACTCCGCCTACGAGCAGTACTTC
CDR3: CASSQGLNSAYEQYF

V: TRBV11-3
J: TRBJ2-3
length: 16
D: TRBD2
size: NA
DNA: TGTGCCAGCGCGTCGGGGACTAGCGGGAATTCAGATACGCAGTATTTT
CDR3: CASASGTSGNSDTQYF

V: TRBV11-2
J: TRBJ1-1
length: 14
D: NA
size: few
DNA: TGTGCCAGCAGCCCGTCGGGAGGTTTAGGGGAAGCTTTCTTT
CDR3: CASSPSGGLGEAFF

V: TRBV2
J: TRBJ2-7
length: 14
D: TRBD1
size: few
DNA: TGTGCCAGCGAAGGGACAGGGAACCCCCTCGAGCAGTACTTC
CDR3: CASEGTGNPLEQYF

V: TRBV6-5
J: TRBJ2-7
length: 14
D: TRBD2
size: NA
DNA: TGTGCCAGCAGTAAGGGACTAGCGTTCTACGAGCAGTACTTC
CDR3: CASSKGLAFYEQYF

V: TRBV19
J: TRBJ1-5
length: 19
D: TRBD1
size: once
DNA: TGCGCCAGTAGTATAGACGCTTACAGGGGGAGTTTTAGCAATCAGCCCCAGCATTTT
CDR3: CASSIDAYRGSFSNQPQHF

V: TRBV4-3
J: TRBJ1-2
length: 18
D: NA
size: NA
DNA: TGCGCCAGCAGCCAAGATGGGGGCCCCTACCAAGCTAACTATGGCTACACCTTC
CDR3: CASSQDGGPYQANYGYTF

V: TRBV4-1
J: TRBJ1-5
length: 14
D: NA
size: NA
DNA: TGCGCCAGCAGCCAAGAGAGGGGCAATCAGCCCCAGCATTTT
CDR3: CASSQERGNQPQHF

V: TRBV7-3
J: TRBJ2-2
length: 16
D: TRBD2
size: NA
DNA: TGTGCCAGCAGCACCGGACTAGCGGGAGGCACCGGGGAGCTGTTTTTT
CDR3: CASSTGLAGGTGELFF

V: TRBV7-9
J: TRBJ2-1
length: 19
D: TRBD2
size: NA
DNA: TGTGCCAGCAGCTACCGGAAAACTAGCGGGCGTAGCTCCTACAATGAGCAGTTCTTC
CDR3: CASSYRKTSGRSSYNEQFF

V: TRBV6-5
J: TRBJ2-3
length: 15
D: NA
size: NA
DNA: TGTGCCAGCAGTTACTCTCGCGGAAGCACAGATACGCAGTATTTT
CDR3: CASSYSRGSTDTQYF

V: TRBV5-1
J: TRBJ1-1
length: 13
D: NA
size: NA
DNA: TGCGCCAGCAGCTTGGAGAGGAACACTGAAGCTTTCTTT
CDR3: CASSLERNTEAFF

V: TRBV28
J: TRBJ1-5
length: 18
D: NA
size: NA
DNA: TGTGCCAGCACCACGCGGGGGCCGAGATACTATAGCAATCAGCCCCAGCATTTT
CDR3: CASTTRGPRYYSNQPQHF